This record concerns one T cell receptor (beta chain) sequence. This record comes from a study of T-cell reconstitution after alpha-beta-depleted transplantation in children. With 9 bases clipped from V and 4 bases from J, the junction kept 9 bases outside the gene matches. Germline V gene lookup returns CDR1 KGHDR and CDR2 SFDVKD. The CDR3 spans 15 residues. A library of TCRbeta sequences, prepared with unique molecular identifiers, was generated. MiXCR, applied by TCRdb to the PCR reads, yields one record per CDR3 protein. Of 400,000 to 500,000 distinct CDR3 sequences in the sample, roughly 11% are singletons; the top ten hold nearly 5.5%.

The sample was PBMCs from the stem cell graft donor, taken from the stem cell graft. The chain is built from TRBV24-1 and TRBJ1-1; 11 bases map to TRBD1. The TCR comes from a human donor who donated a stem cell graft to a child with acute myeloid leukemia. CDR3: CATWDRGRGGTEAFF. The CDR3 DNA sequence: TGTGCCACCTGGGACAGGGGGAGGGGGGGCACTGAAGCTTTCTTT.